Shown below are 9 T cell receptor beta chains from a single sample sequenced in a study of blood T cell repertoires in COVID-19. This table comes from immunoSEQ multiplex PCR, and its TCRdb copy is limited to in-frame clones, with some not included. The sample yields some 200,000 clones, more than 75% seen once. The source material was peripheral blood. Receptors were obtained from a man aged 40-49 years with active or convalescent COVID-19.

The gene calls are TRBV15 and TRBJ1-3; D is undetermined. CDR3 length: 14 amino acids. Germline V gene data show CDR1 as LNHNV and CDR2 as YYDKDF (reference sequence). The V gene lost 1 base and the J gene lost 0 bases, with 4 bases spanning the gap. The CDR3 DNA sequence: TGTGCCACCAGCAGAGGAGACTCTGGAAACACCATATATTTT. The encoded protein is CATSRGDSGNTIYF. Supplemented by reference TRBV15 and TRBJ1-3, the full variable domain reads DAMVIQNPRYQVTQFGKPVTLSCSQTLNHNVMYWYQQKSSQAPKLLFHYYDKDFNNEADTPDNFQSRRPNTSFCFLDIRSPGLGDTAMYLCATSRGDSGNTIYFGEGSWLTVV.

The J gene is TRBJ2-2, the V gene TRBV4-1; 8 nucleotides match TRBD2. The CDR3 consists of 16 residues. V lost 5 bases, J lost 4 bases, and 9 bases stayed unmatched. CDR1 and CDR2 (germline): MGHRA, YSYEKL. The DNA for the CDR3 is TGCGCCAGCAGCGTTGGGACGGGAGGGGGCACCGGGGAGCTGTTTTTT. Translating it yields CASSVGTGGGTGELFF.

The J gene is TRBJ2-3, the V gene TRBV18; TRBD2 agrees at 8 bases. Germline CDR1 reads KGHSH; CDR2 reads LQKENI. V lost 1 base and J lost 0; bases outside the gene matches: 6. This CDR3 spans 17 amino acids. CDR3 region: CASSPLNSGTSTDTQYF. CDR3 in DNA: TGTGCCAGCTCACCACTGAATAGCGGGACTAGCACAGATACGCAGTATTTT.

The gene calls are TRBV29-1 and TRBJ1-1; the D gene is possibly TRBD1 (6 bases). Germline V gene lookup returns CDR1 SQVTM and CDR2 ANQGSEA. V was clipped by 7 bases and J by 0 bases, with 12 bases between them. This CDR3 region has 13 residues. The CDR3: CSGTKGVNTEAFF. CDR3 DNA sequence: TGCAGCGGGACGAAGGGGGTGAACACTGAAGCTTTCTTT.

This clone was detected only a few times. The rearrangement uses TRBV12-3 or TRBV12-4 and TRBJ2-7; the D gene is possibly TRBD1 (5 bases). The CDR3 sequence is 13 residues long. Trimming took off 3 bases at V and 2 bases at J, with 8 bases between the two ends. The CDR3 protein is CASSLDKTYEQYF. CDR3 coding DNA: TGTGCCAGCAGTTTGGACAAAACCTACGAGCAGTACTTC.

This chain joins TRBV4-2 and TRBJ2-1; 11 bases agree with TRBD1. CDR3 length: 16 residues. Trimming removed 0 bases from V and 7 bases from J; junction bases left unmatched: 5. Germline-derived CDR1 and CDR2 are LGHNA and YNFKEQ. This CDR3 is CASSQELGQGANEQFF. The CDR3 nucleotides read TGTGCCAGCAGCCAAGAGTTAGGACAGGGGGCAAATGAGCAGTTCTTC.

This chain uses TRBV7-8 with TRBJ2-7; D unclear. The CDR3 runs to 13 residues. Germline V CDR1 and CDR2: SGHVS, FQNEAQ. V gave up 2 bases and J gave up 3 bases, with 8 bases separating them. The CDR3 DNA reads as TGTGCCAGCAGCTTAAGACTCCTCTACGAGCAGTACTTC. It codes for CASSLRLLYEQYF.

This clone was observed a handful of times. V usage is TRBV12-3 or TRBV12-4 and J usage is TRBJ2-7; TRBD1 aligns across 7 bases. The trim removed 6 bases at V and 6 bases at J, leaving 5 bases unmatched. The CDR3 consists of 12 residues. The CDR3 nucleotides are TGTGCCAGCAGGGGACAGCTTACCGAGCAGTACTTC. This codes for CASRGQLTEQYF.

The V and J genes are TRBV6-2 or TRBV6-3 and TRBJ2-7; a possible D gene is TRBD1 (6 bases). V was trimmed by 4 bases and J by 4 bases, leaving 8 bases between them. The CDR3 is made up of 12 amino acids. Germline V lookup: CDR1 MNHEY, CDR2 SVGEGT. The CDR3 nucleotides read TGTGCCAGCAGTTCCACAGGGTACGAGCAGTACTTC. Translating it yields CASSSTGYEQYF.